Below are 32 T cell receptor beta chains sequenced from a single sample in a study of blood T cell repertoires in COVID-19. The assay was immunoSEQ multiplex PCR, and TCRdb's table has in-frame clones only and misses some. The table has under 200,000 clones, more than 85% seen once. Sample: peripheral blood. These receptors came from a man in his fifties with acute or convalescent COVID-19.

In its sample, this clone was seen once. This chain uses TRBV18 with TRBJ2-1; 8 bases map to TRBD2. CDR3 size: 15 residues. The junction had 5 bases not matched to a gene; V was cut back by 2 bases and J by 5 bases. Germline V CDR1 and CDR2: KGHSH, LQKENI. The CDR3 coding sequence is TGTGCCAGCTCACCAAAACTAGCGGTAAACAATGAGCAGTTCTTC. Protein product: CASSPKLAVNNEQFF. The variable domain in full, with the rest retrieved from reference TRBV18 and TRBJ2-1, is NAGVMQNPRHLVRRRGQEARLRCSPMKGHSHVYWYRQLPEEGLKFMVYLQKENIIDESGMPKERFSAEFPKEGPSILRIQQVVRGDSAAYFCASSPKLAVNNEQFFGPGTRLTVL.

The V gene is TRBV5-1, the J gene TRBJ2-1; D is undetermined. Deletions cut 1 base from V and 7 bases from J, with 15 bases between. CDR3 length equals 15 residues. In germline, CDR1 is SGHRS, CDR2 YFSETQ. CDR3 DNA sequence: TGCGCCAGCAGCTTGCTTGACTCCCGGCGGAATGAGCAGTTCTTC. It is translated as CASSLLDSRRNEQFF.

This chain uses TRBV11-3 with TRBJ1-1, with D tentatively TRBD1 (5 bases). This CDR3 contains 13 residues. Germline-derived CDR1 and CDR2 are SGHNT and YENEEA. Trimming removed 4 bases from V and 5 bases from J, with 11 bases in between. This CDR3 reads CASSSRRGTEAFF. Written as DNA, the CDR3 is TGTGCCAGCAGCTCCAGGCGGGGGACTGAAGCTTTCTTT.

This sequence joins TRBV7-9 and TRBJ1-2; D is unclear. The germline V gene has CDR1 SEHNR and CDR2 FQNEAQ (reference sequence). V lost 5 bases to trimming and J lost 3 bases, with 7 bases between them. This CDR3 contains 12 residues. The CDR3 reads CASSDIHYGYTF. CDR3 nucleotides: TGTGCCAGCAGCGACATTCACTATGGCTACACCTTC.

Comments on this clone: This sample includes further DNA sequences coding for the same CDR3. V gene TRBV6-5 combines with J gene TRBJ1-2; TRBD1 is a possible D gene (5 bases). The germline V gene has CDR1 MNHEY and CDR2 SVGAGI. CDR3 length: 13 residues. The V end was cut by 3 bases, the J end by 3 bases, with 8 bases between. Written as DNA, the CDR3 is TGTGCCAGCAGTTATACGGGGGACTATGGCTACACCTTC. Translation gives CASSYTGDYGYTF.

The chain uses TRBV28 and TRBJ2-5; maybe TRBD2 (6 bases). V was shortened by 6 bases and J by 5 bases, with 13 bases between the two germline ends. Germline V gives CDR1 MDHEN, CDR2 SYDVKM. This CDR3 spans 13 amino acids. The chain's CDR3 is CASRPPGVETQYF. CDR3 coding DNA: TGTGCCAGCAGACCCCCGGGGGTCGAGACCCAGTACTTC.

The chain joins TRBV7-9 to TRBJ2-5, with a weak D call TRBD2 (6 bases). CDR1 and CDR2 (germline): SEHNR, FQNEAQ (reference sequence). V dropped 7 bases and J dropped 5 bases, with 17 bases sitting between them. CDR3 length equals 14 residues. This CDR3 reads CASTQTGGVETQYF. DNA of the CDR3: TGTGCCAGCACCCAGACGGGCGGGGTCGAGACCCAGTACTTC.

This rearrangement joins TRBV6-6 to TRBJ1-5, with D possibly being TRBD1 (6 bases). The CDR3 totals 15 residues. Trimming shortened V by 2 bases and J by 6 bases, and 14 bases separated the two germline ends. Germline-derived CDR1 and CDR2 are MNHNY and SVGAGI (reference sequence). The CDR3 DNA is TGTGCCAGCAGTTACACCGGACAGTTGGGTCAGCCCCAGCATTTT. Encoded protein: CASSYTGQLGQPQHF.

This clone has only a few counts. The CDR3 reads CATPPGGAPNQPQHF. The CDR3 nucleotides are TGTGCCACCCCGCCCGGGGGGGCTCCCAATCAGCCCCAGCATTTT. The chain joins TRBV19 to TRBJ1-5; D possibly corresponds to TRBD1 (6 bases). CDR1 LNHDA and CDR2 SQIVND come from the germline V gene (reference sequence). The V end was cut by 10 bases, the J end by 3 bases, with 19 bases between. The CDR3 sequence is 15 residues long.

The J gene is TRBJ1-1, the V gene TRBV11-2; 8 bases agree with TRBD1. CDR3 length: 16 amino acids. V lost 3 bases and J lost 1; bases outside the gene matches: 7. CDR1 is SGHAT and CDR2 is FQNNGV in the germline V gene. The CDR3 bases are TGTGCCAGCAGCTTTACCTTACAGGGGGGGAACACTGAAGCTTTCTTT. It yields the protein CASSFTLQGGNTEAFF.

The chain is built from TRBV28 and TRBJ1-1, with a possible D match to TRBD1 (6 bases). Trimming pared 6 bases from V and 1 base from J, leaving 15 bases between. The CDR3 extends over 15 amino acids. CDR1 is MDHEN and CDR2 is SYDVKM in the germline V gene. The CDR3 is CASRDLLRGNTEAFF. The CDR3 DNA sequence: TGTGCCAGCAGAGATCTCCTCAGGGGGAACACTGAAGCTTTCTTT.

The V gene is TRBV19, the J gene TRBJ2-3; D may be TRBD1 (6 bases). CDR1 is LNHDA, CDR2 SQIVND, per germline (reference sequence). Trimming removed 3 bases from V and 0 bases from J, with 13 bases in between. The CDR3 is made up of 16 amino acids. CDR3 in amino acids: CASSMGPQGSTDTQYF. In DNA, the CDR3 is TGTGCCAGTAGTATGGGACCACAGGGAAGCACAGATACGCAGTATTTT.

The chain joins TRBV7-2 to TRBJ2-7; a possible D gene is TRBD2 (5 bases). The V end lost 2 bases, the J end lost 7 bases, and 15 bases lay between the germline ends. Germline values: CDR1 SGHTA, CDR2 FQGNSA. CDR3 length equals 14 residues. CDR3 amino acids: CASSLTSVTSEQYF. CDR3 bases: TGTGCCAGCAGCTTAACTAGTGTCACCTCAGAGCAGTACTTC. Based on the CDR3 plus reference TRBV7-2 and TRBJ2-7, the full variable domain is GAGVSQSPSNKVTEKGKDVELRCDPISGHTALYWYRQSLGQGLEFLIYFQGNSAPDKSGLPSDRFSAERTGGSVSTLTIQRTQQEDSAVYLCASSLTSVTSEQYFGPGTRLTVT.

V and J are TRBV9 and TRBJ1-1, with D unclear. Germline CDR1 SGDLS, CDR2 YYNGEE. Trimming pared 0 bases from V and 3 bases from J, leaving 12 bases between. The CDR3 sequence is 15 residues long. The CDR3 DNA follows: TGTGCCAGCAGCGTAGATCTCTCGGGGTACACTGAAGCTTTCTTT. Protein product: CASSVDLSGYTEAFF.

The V call is TRBV6-5, the J call TRBJ1-3; no clear D. The germline V gene has CDR1 MNHEY and CDR2 SVGAGI. This CDR3 contains 14 residues. V dropped 8 bases and J dropped 0 bases, with 11 bases sitting between them. CDR3 sequence (DNA): TGTGCCAGCCAAAGCGGATACTCTGGAAACACCATATATTTT. This codes for CASQSGYSGNTIYF.

The rearrangement joins TRBV7-3 to TRBJ2-3, with 8 bases aligning to TRBD2. With V trimmed by 5 bases and J by 0 bases, 7 bases remained unmatched. This CDR3 region has 16 residues. The germline CDR1 and CDR2 sequences are SGHTA and FQGTGA. In nucleotides, the CDR3 is TGTGCCAGCAGCCAGCATAGCGGGACTAGCACAGATACGCAGTATTTT. Translated, it gives CASSQHSGTSTDTQYF.

CDR3 coding DNA: TGTGCCAGCAGCAACACAGGGGGCTGGGAGACCCAGTACTTC. It encodes CASSNTGGWETQYF. The rearrangement links TRBV7-9 to TRBJ2-5; the match to TRBD1 covers 9 bases. The CDR3 is 14 residues long. The germline V gene encodes CDR1 SEHNR and CDR2 FQNEAQ (reference sequence). Germline trimming cut 5 bases from V and 5 bases from J; bases unmatched to any gene: 6.

The V and J genes are TRBV3-1 (or the pseudogene TRBV3-2) and TRBJ1-2; D is perhaps TRBD1 (6 bases). CDR3 length: 17 residues. Germline V gene sequence: CDR1 LGHDT, CDR2 YNNKEL (reference sequence). Trimming left V 0 bases short and J 4 bases short, with 18 bases between. CDR3 protein: CASSQEGSGGLVYGYTF. The CDR3 nucleotides are TGTGCCAGCAGCCAAGAGGGGTCCGGGGGGCTCGTCTATGGCTACACCTTC.

This sequence joins TRBV6-5 and TRBJ1-5; TRBD1 agrees at 7 bases. Looked up from germline, CDR1 is MNHEY and CDR2 is SVGAGI. The V gene end was trimmed by 7 bases and the J gene end by 2 bases; junction bases not matched to a gene: 2. This CDR3 is built from 13 residues. The CDR3 here is CASTTGGNQPQHF. The CDR3 DNA is TGTGCCAGCACCACAGGGGGCAATCAGCCCCAGCATTTT.

This chain uses TRBV9 with TRBJ1-1, with TRBD1 identical over 10 bases. V lost 4 bases, J lost 4 bases, and 4 bases stayed unmatched. Germline CDR1 reads SGDLS; CDR2 reads YYNGEE. The CDR3 totals 14 residues. The chain's CDR3 is CASSPRTGGTEAFF. The CDR3, as DNA: TGTGCCAGCAGCCCCCGGACAGGGGGCACTGAAGCTTTCTTT.

The V and J genes are TRBV2 and TRBJ1-6; 9 bases line up with TRBD1. Germline V gives CDR1 SNHLY, CDR2 FYNNEI. The CDR3 totals 13 residues. The V segment lost 5 bases and the J segment 10 bases; nucleotides outside the gene matches: 3. CDR3 protein: CASSPTGGSPLHF. CDR3 nucleotide sequence: TGTGCCAGCAGTCCTACAGGGGGCTCACCCCTCCACTTT. Full variable domain (rest looked up from reference TRBV2 and TRBJ1-6): EPEVTQTPSHQVTQMGQEVILRCVPISNHLYFYWYRQILGQKVEFLVSFYNNEISEKSEIFDDQFSVERPDGSNFTLKIRSTKLEDSAMYFCASSPTGGSPLHFGNGTRLTVT.

This clone was counted once. The chain is built from TRBV7-9 and TRBJ2-2; TRBD1 aligns across 11 bases. Germline V gives CDR1 SEHNR, CDR2 FQNEAQ (reference sequence). The CDR3 is made up of 17 amino acids. V was clipped by 6 bases and J by 4 bases; unmatched bases: 10. The CDR3 region is CASRNSRGTGGTGELFF. The CDR3 DNA sequence: TGTGCCAGCAGAAACAGTCGGGGGACAGGGGGCACCGGGGAGCTGTTTTTT.

This clone was observed once. This chain links TRBV19 with TRBJ1-2; the D is unclear. The CDR3 has 16 residues. The V gene lost 2 bases and the J gene lost 0 bases, with 13 bases spanning the gap. Germline CDR1 is LNHDA and CDR2 is SQIVND (reference sequence). CDR3 DNA sequence: TGTGCCAGTAGTATAAGCAGTTGGGAGACTAACTATGGCTACACCTTC. As protein: CASSISSWETNYGYTF.

The chain carries TRBV28 and TRBJ1-4, with D perhaps TRBD1 (6 bases). This CDR3 spans 15 amino acids. V was pared by 1 base and J by 6 bases, with 12 bases between. CDR1 and CDR2 from the germline V gene are MDHEN and SYDVKM. DNA for the CDR3: TGTGCCAGCAGTTTATTAGGACAGAGTCATGAAAAACTGTTTTTT. This codes for CASSLLGQSHEKLFF.

V is TRBV6-5 and J is TRBJ1-2; 7 bases agree with TRBD1. Unmatched junction bases numbered 11, after V lost 5 bases and J lost 5 bases. The germline CDR1 and CDR2 sequences are MNHEY and SVGAGI. The CDR3 loop spans 15 amino acids. The DNA for the CDR3 is TGTGCCAGCAGTACACAGGGGAGAGGGGCGTATGGCTACACCTTC. Its protein is CASSTQGRGAYGYTF.

The rearrangement uses TRBV2 and TRBJ1-1; D gene ambiguous. The CDR3 runs 14 residues. Trimming removed 5 bases at V and 4 bases at J, with 14 bases between. Germline CDR1 reads SNHLY; CDR2 reads FYNNEI. This CDR3 reads CASSMTGLFTEAFF. The DNA of the CDR3 is TGTGCCAGCAGTATGACCGGACTGTTCACTGAAGCTTTCTTT. The full variable domain, its missing parts supplied by reference TRBV2 and TRBJ1-1, is EPEVTQTPSHQVTQMGQEVILRCVPISNHLYFYWYRQILGQKVEFLVSFYNNEISEKSEIFDDQFSVERPDGSNFTLKIRSTKLEDSAMYFCASSMTGLFTEAFFGQGTRLTVV.

This clone was picked up one time. This chain connects TRBV5-1 to TRBJ2-1; D uncertain. Germline-derived CDR1 and CDR2 are SGHRS and YFSETQ. The CDR3 contains 11 residues. Trimming left V 4 bases short and J 7 bases short, with 6 bases between. This chain's CDR3 is CASSLRNEQFF. Here the CDR3 DNA reads TGCGCCAGCAGCCTAAGAAATGAGCAGTTCTTC.

The genes are TRBV5-1 and TRBJ1-3; D not resolved. There are 14 residues in the CDR3. CDR1 SGHRS and CDR2 YFSETQ come from the germline V gene. V was cut by 4 bases and J by 8 bases, with 16 bases left in between. CDR3 loop: CASSPGSPKDTIYF. The CDR3 DNA follows: TGCGCCAGCAGCCCCGGGTCCCCTAAGGACACCATATATTTT.

This clone has only one observation. The J gene is TRBJ2-5, the V gene TRBV9; tentative D call: TRBD1 (6 bases). The CDR3 has 14 residues. V lost 4 bases, J lost 5 bases, and 15 bases lay in between. The germline V gene encodes CDR1 SGDLS and CDR2 YYNGEE. CDR3 sequence (DNA): TGTGCCAGCAGCCCTACAGGGCGAGAGGAGACCCAGTACTTC. Translation gives CASSPTGREETQYF.

V and J are TRBV6-5 and TRBJ1-2, with a weak D call TRBD1 (6 bases). CDR3 size: 13 residues. V lost 6 bases and J 5 bases, leaving 13 bases between the germline ends. CDR1 is MNHEY and CDR2 is SVGAGI in the germline V gene. The CDR3 nucleotides read TGTGCCAGCAGGCCCGGGGGGCTTTATGGCTACACCTTC. Protein product: CASRPGGLYGYTF.

In its sample, this clone was seen once. CDR3: CSVETLVLRGYGYTF. CDR3 DNA: TGCAGCGTTGAGACCCTCGTGTTACGGGGGTATGGCTACACCTTC. The chain has TRBV29-1 and TRBJ1-2, with a tentative D call TRBD1 (5 bases). This CDR3 has 15 amino acids. V lost 3 bases, J lost 5 bases, and 19 bases lay in between. Germline loops: CDR1 SQVTM, CDR2 ANQGSEA.

The rearrangement joins TRBV6-2 or TRBV6-3 to TRBJ1-6, with D perhaps matching TRBD1 (5 bases). Trimming removed 4 bases at V and 0 bases at J, with 10 bases between. Germline CDR1 is MNHEY and CDR2 is SVGEGT. The length of the CDR3 is 16 residues. The CDR3 sequence is CASSSGGSSYNSPLHF. CDR3 coding DNA: TGTGCCAGCAGTTCCGGGGGGAGCTCCTATAATTCACCCCTCCACTTT.